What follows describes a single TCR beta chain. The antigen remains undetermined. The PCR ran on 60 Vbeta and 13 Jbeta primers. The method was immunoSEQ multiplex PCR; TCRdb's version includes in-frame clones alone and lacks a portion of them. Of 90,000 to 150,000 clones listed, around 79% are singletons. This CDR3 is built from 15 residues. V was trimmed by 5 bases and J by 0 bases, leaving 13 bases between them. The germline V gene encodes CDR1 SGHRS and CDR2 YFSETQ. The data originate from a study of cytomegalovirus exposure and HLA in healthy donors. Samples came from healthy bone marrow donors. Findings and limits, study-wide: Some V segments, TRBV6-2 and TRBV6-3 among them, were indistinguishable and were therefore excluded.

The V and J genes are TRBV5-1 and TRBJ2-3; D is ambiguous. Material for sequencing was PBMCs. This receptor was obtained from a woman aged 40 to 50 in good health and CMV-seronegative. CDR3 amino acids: CASRMGRSSTDTQYF. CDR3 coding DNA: TGCGCCAGCAGGATGGGCAGGTCGAGCACAGATACGCAGTATTTT.